This paragraph reports one T cell receptor (beta chain). Its specificity is not known. The data stem from a study of T-cell memory formation after mild COVID-19. For the study at large: The TCR clusters were mostly specific to one donor.

The authors produced TCR alpha and TCR beta cDNA libraries with sample barcodes and UMIs by 5'RACE using constant-segment primers. TCRdb reanalysed the 5' RACE reads using MiXCR and keeps one entry per CDR3 protein. Among about 150,000 distinct CDR3 sequences, roughly 30% were seen once, and the ten largest hold more than 10%. Broader study findings: Memory cells collected pre-infection included some clones that later responded, suggesting cross-reactive memory joined.

The sequencing sample was made of PBMCs or a T cell subset sorted from them (not recorded which). This clonotype originated in an adult woman who had mild COVID-19 (a few samples of this study predate the infection). Cell type and time point are not known.

DNA of the CDR3: TGTGCCAGCAGCTTAGAGTTCTATAGCTCCTACGAGCAGTACTTC. Translation: CASSLEFYSSYEQYF. The chain couples TRBV7-2 to TRBJ2-7; D gene ambiguous. V was shortened by 1 base and J by 0 bases, with 10 bases between the two germline ends. Germline V lookup: CDR1 SGHTA, CDR2 FQGNSA. CDR3 length: 15 residues.